A single sample gave rise to the 13 T cell receptor beta chains below, sequenced in a study of vaccination and CD4 T cells after COVID-19. Indicated time point: late sampling 161 to 241 days after vaccination in three convalescent patients. TCRdb itself ran the PCR reads through MiXCR, one entry per CDR3 protein. In the table there are some 40,000 distinct CDR3 sequences, around 33% of which are singletons. Sequencing used CD4+ T cells from blood, obtained about 7 months after SARS-CoV-2 vaccination. These receptor sequences come from a human donor who had recovered from COVID-19.

By share of the sample, this clonotype is large. The chain has TRBV20-1 and TRBJ2-1; TRBD1 aligns across 8 bases. The CDR3 sequence is 15 residues long. CDR1 is DFQATT, CDR2 SNEGSKA, per germline (reference sequence). The trim removed 3 bases at V and 6 bases at J, leaving 10 bases unmatched. CDR3 coding DNA: TGCAGTGCTAGGATGACAGGGGATGTTGGCAATGAGCAGTTCTTC. Its translation: CSARMTGDVGNEQFF.

This clonotype was seen more than once but under ten times. The J gene is TRBJ2-2, the V gene TRBV7-9; a weak D match, TRBD2 (5 bases). Trimming took off 7 bases at V and 5 bases at J, with 17 bases between the two ends. CDR3 length equals 15 residues. CDR1 and CDR2 from the germline V gene are SEHNR and FQNEAQ (reference sequence). Here the CDR3 DNA reads TGTGCCAGCAACCCGAGGGATAGTCGAACCGGGGAGCTGTTTTTT. Translated, it gives CASNPRDSRTGELFF.

This clonotype was seen a few times. This rearrangement joins TRBV7-9 to TRBJ2-1; 7 bases map to TRBD2. V lost 6 bases, J lost 1 base, and 6 bases stayed unmatched. CDR3 length equals 15 residues. Germline assignment: CDR1 SEHNR and CDR2 FQNEAQ (reference sequence). The CDR3 DNA sequence: TGTGCCAGCAGGGAACTAGCGTGGTCCTACAATGAGCAGTTCTTC. Translated: CASRELAWSYNEQFF.

The V gene is TRBV27, the J gene TRBJ2-2; D ambiguous. Looked up from germline, CDR1 is MNHEY and CDR2 is SMNVEV (reference sequence). Trimming stripped 6 bases from V and 0 bases from J, with 2 bases between. The CDR3 extends over 12 amino acids. CDR3 nucleotide sequence: TGTGCCAGCAGGACGAACACCGGGGAGCTGTTTTTT. This sequence encodes CASRTNTGELFF.

The genes are TRBV6-1 and TRBJ1-1; D gene ambiguous. Trimming cost V 3 bases and J 0 bases, with 2 bases left between them. The germline V gene has CDR1 MNHNS and CDR2 SASEGT. The CDR3 runs 12 residues. CDR3 coding DNA: TGTGCCAGCAGTGAGATGAACACTGAAGCTTTCTTT. Protein product: CASSEMNTEAFF.

The rearrangement uses TRBV12-3 or TRBV12-4 and TRBJ1-1, with D possibly matching TRBD1 (6 bases). The CDR3 runs 14 residues. The V end lost 6 bases, the J end lost 7 bases, and 18 bases lay between the germline ends. The CDR3 DNA reads as TGTGCCAGCAGAGCCGGGACAACGAGTGGTGAAGCTTTCTTT. This sequence encodes CASRAGTTSGEAFF.

The gene calls are TRBV20-1 and TRBJ2-1, with TRBD2 identical over 10 bases. CDR1 is DFQATT and CDR2 is SNEGSKA in the germline V gene (reference sequence). The V and J ends lost 0 bases and 0 bases, in that order; junction bases with no gene match: 5. CDR3 length equals 17 residues. CDR3 sequence reads: CSARDVSGRVSYNEQFF. The CDR3, as DNA: TGCAGTGCTAGAGATGTAAGCGGGAGGGTCTCCTACAATGAGCAGTTCTTC.

The chain employs TRBV7-3 and TRBJ2-5; a weak D match, TRBD2 (5 bases). This CDR3 has 15 amino acids. Trimming removed 5 bases at V and 1 base at J, with 14 bases between. CDR1 is SGHTA, CDR2 FQGTGA, per germline. The chain's CDR3 is CASSLAGVAQETQYF. The DNA of the CDR3 is TGTGCCAGCAGCCTGGCGGGTGTGGCCCAAGAGACCCAGTACTTC.

The rearrangement joins TRBV21-1 to TRBJ1-5; the table assigns TRBD1, which was not confirmed against the DNA. TRBV21-1 is annotated as a pseudogene. This CDR3 region has 20 residues. CDR3 DNA sequence: TGTGCCAGCAGCGCTGATCCCGGGACATCAGCTCGTTATAGCAATCAGCCCCAGCATTTT. Translation: CASSADPGTSARYSNQPQHF.

V and J are TRBV20-1 and TRBJ1-5; D remains ambiguous. The germline V and J ends were trimmed by 3 bases and 4 bases, with 10 bases remaining between them. Germline V gene lookup returns CDR1 DFQATT and CDR2 SNEGSKA (reference sequence). The CDR3 runs 13 residues. DNA for the CDR3: TGCAGTGCTAGCTCGGTCGGAAATCAGCCCCAGCATTTT. Protein product: CSASSVGNQPQHF.

The chain recombines TRBV30 with TRBJ1-1, with unresolved D. CDR1 GTSNPN and CDR2 SVGIG come from the germline V gene (reference sequence). Deletions cut 3 bases from V and 3 bases from J, with 8 bases between. The CDR3 extends over 12 amino acids. The CDR3 loop reads CAWRSGDTEAFF. CDR3 bases: TGTGCCTGGAGATCCGGGGACACTGAAGCTTTCTTT.

This chain uses TRBV19 with TRBJ1-1; possibly TRBD1 for D (6 bases). In germline, CDR1 is LNHDA, CDR2 SQIVND (reference sequence). CDR3 length equals 20 residues. V was clipped by 3 bases and J by 5 bases, with 31 bases between them. CDR3 sequence (DNA): TGTGCCAGTAGTATGATGAGCGTTGGGGCAGGGGCCCTTTGGAGGACTGAAGCTTTCTTT. It translates to CASSMMSVGAGALWRTEAFF.

This clonotype was seen a few times. The chain has TRBV6-1 and TRBJ2-7; no firm D call. V dropped 4 bases and J dropped 3 bases, with 4 bases sitting between them. The germline CDR1 and CDR2 sequences are MNHNS and SASEGT. The CDR3 sequence is 11 residues long. CDR3 in DNA: TGTGCCAGCAGTGTAAGCTACGAGCAGTACTTC. Its translation: CASSVSYEQYF.